This is a list of T cell receptor beta chains from one sample in a study of T cell responses to AZD1222 COVID-19 vaccine. The data were produced by immunoSEQ multiplex PCR, yet TCRdb's version contains in-frame clones alone and is incomplete. The sample includes around 100,000 clones, approximately 87% of them seen just once. The sequencing used peripheral blood, collected on day 0 of AZD1222 vaccination. Every receptor here comes from an adult in good health. Each CDR3 is given without its conserved first and last residue.

j_call v_call cdr3_aa
TRBJ2-7 TRBV5-5 ASSNRGSYEQY
TRBJ1-3 TRBV27 ASTKGKGNTIY
TRBJ1-2 TRBV9 ASSVSGLAGYGYT
TRBJ2-1 TRBV28 ASRVAGGPYNEQF
TRBJ2-1 TRBV28 ASSPAGFYNEQF
TRBJ2-3 TRBV7-2 ASSDRRGTDTQY
TRBJ1-4 TRBV25-1 ASSEYVDEKLF
TRBJ2-7 TRBV7-7 ASSPHLGLEYEQY
TRBJ2-1 TRBV7-6 ASSPQPQIGNEQF
TRBJ2-5 TRBV5-4 ASSPSLGGQETQY
TRBJ2-3 TRBV6-5 ASSYGSRQSTDTQY
TRBJ2-3 TRBV24-1 ATSDSSGTSTDTQY
TRBJ2-6 TRBV29-1 SVEADVDSGANVLT
TRBJ1-1 TRBV28 ASRLGGNTEAF
TRBJ2-2 TRBV27 ASSRSIWGGELF
TRBJ2-3 TRBV5-8 ASSRLATLTDTQY
TRBJ2-7 TRBV7-6 ASSLTGTGALEQY
TRBJ1-5 TRBV6-2/TRBV6-3 ASSPRINRGFSPQH
TRBJ1-2 TRBV7-2 ASSLTPGDYGYT
TRBJ1-5 TRBV2 ASDRGQKGQPQH
TRBJ2-1 TRBV9 ASSVLQGQGPYNEQF
TRBJ2-5 TRBV28 ASRWGTEHQETQY
TRBJ2-5 TRBV5-1 ASSFGGRGETQY
TRBJ2-5 TRBV7-9 ASSRRGTGEAETQY
TRBJ1-5 TRBV6-2/TRBV6-3 ASSYTSSNQPQH
TRBJ1-1 TRBV5-1 ASSLDRGQFPEAF
TRBJ2-2 TRBV25-1 ASSEQGATGELF
TRBJ1-6 TRBV7-2 ASSFTDNSPLH
TRBJ2-7 TRBV19 ASSMRAGAYEQY
TRBJ1-2 TRBV4-2 ASSQEARVNYGYT
TRBJ1-4 TRBV20-1 SGTGNEKLF
TRBJ2-7 TRBV29-1 SVRAGTYEQY
TRBJ2-7 TRBV6-5 ARSGRGWSYEQY
TRBJ2-7 TRBV2 ASSPQTGGAPRQY
TRBJ2-3 TRBV7-3 ASSPRTGGDTQY
TRBJ1-1 TRBV11-2 ASSLVGQTTEAF
TRBJ1-1 TRBV12-2 ASRLDGTENTEAF